This is a list of T cell receptor beta chains from one sample in a study of cytomegalovirus exposure and HLA in healthy donors. TCRdb's table, derived via immunoSEQ multiplex PCR, lists solely in-frame clones and lacks some. In the table there are more than 140,000 clones, over 75% of which are singletons. Sequencing input: PBMCs. These receptors came from a man aged 25-45 years in good health and CMV-seropositive. CDR3s include the opening cysteine and the closing phenylalanine or tryptophan. The D gene is left open where the match is weak. The size entry is marked missing in some rows and otherwise reads once, few, many or a size class.

TGTGCCAGCAGTGCCCCCCTCTACTACGAGCAGTACTTC | CASSAPLYYEQYF | TRBJ2-7 | . | . | TRBV2
TGTGCCAGCTCACCACTCCAGGGGGAAAACTATGGCTACACCTTC | CASSPLQGENYGYTF | TRBJ1-2 | TRBD1 | once | TRBV18
TGCAGCGTCCGAACGAGCGGGAGGGGCAATGAGCAGTTCTTC | CSVRTSGRGNEQFF | TRBJ2-1 | TRBD2 | . | TRBV29-1
TGTGCCAGCAGCTTGTACAGGGCGGGAGATACGCAGTATTTT | CASSLYRAGDTQYF | TRBJ2-3 | . | . | TRBV5-4
TGTGCCAGCAGTCGCAGGGGGCTTCAAAGCAATCAGCCCCAGCATTTT | CASSRRGLQSNQPQHF | TRBJ1-5 | TRBD1 | . | TRBV2
TGTGCCAGCAGTGAAGCGACAGGCTTTAACTATGGCTACACCTTC | CASSEATGFNYGYTF | TRBJ1-2 | . | . | TRBV6-1
TGTGCCAGCACCCGGGGGGGTTCGGAAGATACGCAGTATTTT | CASTRGGSEDTQYF | TRBJ2-3 | TRBD2 | once | TRBV7-2
TGCGCCAGCAGCCAAGGGATAGACACCCACTCCTACGAGCAGTACTTC | CASSQGIDTHSYEQYF | TRBJ2-7 | . | . | TRBV4-3
TGTGCTACACGACCGGGACAAAGACCCTACGAGCAGTACTTC | CATRPGQRPYEQYF | TRBJ2-7 | . | . | TRBV14
TGTGCCAGCAGCCCGACAGGAATGAACACTGAAGCTTTCTTT | CASSPTGMNTEAFF | TRBJ1-1 | . | . | TRBV7-2
TGTGCCAGTAGGCCAGGACAGGGGAAACAGACCCAGTACTTC | CASRPGQGKQTQYF | TRBJ2-5 | TRBD1 | . | TRBV27
TGTGCCAGTAGTATAGGGGGACTTAATGAAAAACTGTTTTTT | CASSIGGLNEKLFF | TRBJ1-4 | . | . | TRBV19
TGTGCCAGCAGCTTCGGACACGGGAACACTGAAGCTTTCTTT | CASSFGHGNTEAFF | TRBJ1-1 | . | . | TRBV7-8
TGCGCCACCCTAGCGGGAGGGGTCACCGGGGAGCTGTTTTTT | CATLAGGVTGELFF | TRBJ2-2 | TRBD2 | . | TRBV10-2
TGTGCCAGCAGTCCTCAGGGACAAGGTTCACCCCTCCACTTT | CASSPQGQGSPLHF | TRBJ1-6 | . | . | TRBV28
TGCGCCAGCAGCGAACAGATAAATTCACCCCTCCACTTT | CASSEQINSPLHF | TRBJ1-6 | . | . | TRBV5-1
TGTGCCAGCAGTTATGAGGGATGGCTCTATGGCTACACCTTC | CASSYEGWLYGYTF | TRBJ1-2 | . | . | TRBV6-6
TGTGCCAGTAGTATTGGGGAGGGCAGGTTTTTCAATGAGCAGTTCTTC | CASSIGEGRFFNEQFF | TRBJ2-1 | TRBD2 | . | TRBV19
TGTGCCACCAGCAGAGACAGGGGAGCGGAGACCCAGTACTTC | CATSRDRGAETQYF | TRBJ2-5 | . | . | TRBV15
TGTGCCAGCACCGTTGACGGGGGGAGCTCCTACAATGAGCAGTTCTTC | CASTVDGGSSYNEQFF | TRBJ2-1 | TRBD2 | . | TRBV9
TGTGCCAGCAGTGTTGTCGCAGGGGGCCACGAGCAGTACTTC | CASSVVAGGHEQYF | TRBJ2-7 | TRBD1 | . | TRBV2
TGTGCCAGCATCCCCGCAGGGCTGGCAGATACGCAGTATTTT | CASIPAGLADTQYF | TRBJ2-3 | . | . | TRBV28